These 25 T cell receptor beta chains came from one sample sequenced in a study of identical twins. One entry per CDR3 protein, called by TCRdb with MiXCR from the 5' RACE reads. The repertoire holds about 700,000 distinct CDR3 sequences, with around 6.1% as singletons. Material: naive T cells sorted from blood. These TCRs come from a man aged 18-30 years in good health.

This clonotype was recorded at least ten times. CDR3 bases: TGTGCCAGCAGTTTATCGCTAACAGGGCACTCACCCCTCCACTTT. Its protein product is CASSLSLTGHSPLHF. The rearrangement uses TRBV27 and TRBJ1-6; tentative D call: TRBD1 (6 bases). This CDR3 is 15 amino acids long. The germline V gene has CDR1 MNHEY and CDR2 SMNVEV (reference sequence). Trimming stripped 0 bases from V and 10 bases from J, with 13 bases between.

This clonotype was counted at least ten times. The rearrangement links TRBV5-1 to TRBJ2-3; 8 bases match TRBD2. The junction had 12 bases not matched to a gene; V was cut back by 2 bases and J by 7 bases. The CDR3 length is 16 residues. Germline V CDR1 and CDR2: SGHRS, YFSETQ. CDR3 sequence: CASSLLLAEDFYTQYF. The CDR3 bases are TGCGCCAGCAGCTTATTACTAGCGGAAGACTTTTATACGCAGTATTTT.

Points on this clonotype: A much larger clone differs by one base, so this may be a read error. The gene calls are TRBV27 and TRBJ2-7; perhaps TRBD2 as D (6 bases). The CDR3 covers 16 residues. Germline V gives CDR1 MNHEY, CDR2 SMNVEV (reference sequence). V was clipped by 5 bases and J by 4 bases, with 21 bases between them. As DNA, the CDR3 is TGTGCCAGCAGTCCGGGTTGGCTAGCGAGGACATACGAGCAGTACTTC. Translated, it gives CASSPGWLARTYEQYF.

This clonotype has ten or more counts. The chain couples TRBV12-3 or TRBV12-4 to TRBJ2-1; 13 nucleotides line up with TRBD2. V lost 6 bases and J lost 4; bases outside the gene matches: 3. This CDR3 has 15 residues. The CDR3 DNA sequence: TGTGCCAGCAGATGGACTAGCGGGGGATACAATGAGCAGTTCTTC. Translation: CASRWTSGGYNEQFF.

This clonotype was seen ten or more times. CDR3 nucleotide sequence: TGCAGTGCTAAAGCGGGGTCGGAGCTCTATGGCTACACCTTC. It specifies CSAKAGSELYGYTF. The chain links TRBV20-1 to TRBJ1-2; no reliable D call. V lost 4 bases and J 4 bases, leaving 16 bases between the germline ends. This CDR3 is 14 amino acids long. Germline assignment: CDR1 DFQATT and CDR2 SNEGSKA (reference sequence).

At least ten counts were recorded for this clonotype. The chain couples TRBV20-1 to TRBJ2-3; D is unresolved. The CDR3 is made up of 16 amino acids. In germline, CDR1 is DFQATT, CDR2 SNEGSKA (reference sequence). The V gene lost 0 bases and the J gene lost 0 bases, with 13 bases spanning the gap. The CDR3 DNA follows: TGCAGTGCTAGAGATCGTGGCGGATCTAGCACAGATACGCAGTATTTT. Translated, it gives CSARDRGGSSTDTQYF.

This clonotype has ten or more counts. The chain couples TRBV5-8 to TRBJ2-7, with TRBD2 as a possible D gene (6 bases). Germline CDR1 reads SGHTS; CDR2 reads YDEGEE. The CDR3 is 12 residues long. The V end was cut by 0 bases, the J end by 9 bases, with 10 bases between. The CDR3 is CASSLEGGRQYF. DNA of the CDR3: TGTGCCAGCAGCTTGGAAGGAGGGCGGCAGTACTTC.

The chain couples TRBV28 to TRBJ2-1; D possibly uses TRBD1 or TRBD2 (6 bases each). The V gene's germline CDR1 is MDHEN and CDR2 SYDVKM. The CDR3 has 13 residues. The germline V and J ends were trimmed by 2 bases and 11 bases, with 13 bases remaining between them. CDR3 in amino acids: CASSLKGGAKQFF. As DNA, the CDR3 is TGTGCCAGCAGTTTAAAGGGGGGCGCAAAGCAGTTCTTC.

This clonotype was found many times. The chain combines TRBV6-5 with TRBJ2-1, with D hard to call. The CDR3 consists of 14 residues. Deletions cut 4 bases from V and 6 bases from J, with 13 bases between. Per the germline V gene, CDR1 is MNHEY and CDR2 is SVGAGI. The CDR3 DNA reads as TGTGCCAGCAGTTCCCTCCCAGGAAGCAATGAGCAGTTCTTC. It is translated as CASSSLPGSNEQFF.

This chain connects TRBV2 to TRBJ2-7, with D maybe TRBD1 (6 bases). Germline loops: CDR1 SNHLY, CDR2 FYNNEI. V was pared by 6 bases and J by 7 bases, with 28 bases between. The CDR3 sequence is 17 residues long. CDR3 DNA sequence: TGTGCCAGCAGGGAATTCGACGGACAGATCCCCTCTCGGGAGCAGTACGTC. It codes for CASREFDGQIPSREQYV.

In this sample, this clonotype turned up many times. The chain couples TRBV20-1 to TRBJ2-1; 8 bases match TRBD1. The ends lost 5 bases at V and 7 bases at J; junction bases unmatched: 4. CDR3 length equals 12 residues. The V gene's germline CDR1 is DFQATT and CDR2 SNEGSKA (reference sequence). This chain's CDR3 is CSAGQGRNEQFF. CDR3 bases: TGCAGTGCTGGACAGGGCAGAAATGAGCAGTTCTTC.

Notes on this clonotype: A much larger clone lies a single base off, so this may be a read error. The rearrangement joins TRBV12-3 or TRBV12-4 to TRBJ2-7; D may be TRBD2 (5 bases). The CDR3 extends over 15 amino acids. Trimming left V 3 bases short and J 2 bases short, with 14 bases between. The CDR3 DNA follows: TGTGCCAGCAGTTTTGTCCCCGGGAATCCCTACGAGCAGTACTTC. It codes for CASSFVPGNPYEQYF.

Ten or more counts support this clonotype. V and J are TRBV6-2 or TRBV6-3 and TRBJ1-4; TRBD1 might be the D (5 bases). Germline CDR1 is MNHEY and CDR2 is SVGEGT. The V and J ends lost 0 bases and 1 base respectively, with 12 bases between them. The length of the CDR3 is 17 residues. This chain's CDR3 is CASSYSGTVRTNEKLFF. The CDR3 bases are TGTGCCAGCAGTTACTCGGGGACCGTCAGAACTAATGAAAAACTGTTTTTT.

Only a few counts were recorded for this clonotype. Here the CDR3 reads CASSLPFLGGANVLTF. The CDR3 DNA reads TGTGCCAGCAGCCTCCCTTTTCTGGGTGGGGCCAACGTCCTGACTTTC. The chain couples TRBV7-8 to TRBJ2-6; no clear D. Trimming shortened V by 5 bases and J by 3 bases, and 14 bases separated the two germline ends. Germline lookup yields CDR1 SGHVS and CDR2 FQNEAQ. CDR3 length: 16 amino acids.

V is TRBV30 and J is TRBJ2-2; 7 bases are a match to TRBD2. This CDR3 is 14 amino acids long. Trimming at V came to 4 bases and at J to 3 bases, leaving 5 bases not matched to a gene. Looked up from germline, CDR1 is GTSNPN and CDR2 is SVGIG (reference sequence). CDR3 DNA sequence: TGTGCCTGGAAATGGGGAGGGGACACCGGGGAGCTGTTTTTT. Translated, it gives CAWKWGGDTGELFF. The full variable domain, rest sourced from reference TRBV30 and TRBJ2-2, is SQTIHQWPATLVQPVGSPLSLECTVEGTSNPNLYWYRQAAGRGLQLLFYSVGIGQISSEVPQNLSASRPQDRQFILSSKKLLLSDSGFYLCAWKWGGDTGELFFGEGSRLTVL.

This clonotype was detected a few times. The chain links TRBV15 to TRBJ2-7; the D call may be TRBD1 or TRBD2 (5 bases each). The CDR3 is 15 amino acids. The germline gives CDR1 LNHNV, CDR2 YYDKDF (reference sequence). V lost 4 bases, J lost 1 base, and 14 bases lay in between. This CDR3 is CATSNDRDGSYEQYV. The CDR3 coding sequence is TGTGCCACCAGCAACGACCGGGACGGGTCCTACGAGCAGTACGTC.

This clonotype was counted many times. The genes are TRBV29-1 and TRBJ2-5; 8 nucleotides align to TRBD2. Looked up from germline, CDR1 is SQVTM and CDR2 is ANQGSEA. There are 14 residues in the CDR3. J was trimmed by 2 bases and V by 8 bases; bases with no gene match: 10. CDR3 sequence reads: CSLVAGWGQETQYF. DNA of the CDR3: TGCAGCCTAGTAGCGGGATGGGGGCAAGAGACCCAGTACTTC.

Ten or more counts support this clonotype. The chain uses TRBV28 and TRBJ2-2; the D gene is possibly TRBD1 (6 bases). The CDR3 spans 14 residues. Trimming stripped 7 bases from V and 3 bases from J, with 12 bases between. Germline loops: CDR1 MDHEN, CDR2 SYDVKM. CDR3 sequence reads: CASIRGRDTGELFF. The CDR3, as DNA: TGTGCCAGCATCAGGGGACGGGACACCGGGGAGCTGTTTTTT.

A few counts support this clonotype. CDR3 sequence: CASSQPWGGRVRSYEQYF. CDR3 coding DNA: TGTGCCAGCAGCCAACCCTGGGGGGGAAGGGTTAGATCCTACGAGCAGTACTTC. The chain joins TRBV3-1 to TRBJ2-7; 7 bases map to TRBD2. The CDR3 has 18 residues. The trim removed 2 bases at V and 1 base at J, leaving 14 bases unmatched. Germline loops: CDR1 LGHDT, CDR2 YNNKEL (reference sequence).

The gene calls are TRBV15 and TRBJ2-7; TRBD2 aligns across 14 bases. The CDR3 sequence is 16 residues long. Germline V gives CDR1 LNHNV, CDR2 YYDKDF (reference sequence). Unmatched junction bases numbered 3, after V lost 5 bases and J lost 0 bases. CDR3 in DNA: TGTGCCACCAGCGACGGACTAGCGGGAGGCTCCTACGAGCAGTACTTC. This encodes CATSDGLAGGSYEQYF.

There are a few counts of this clonotype. The chain is built from TRBV7-8 and TRBJ2-7; D is uncertain. There are 15 residues in the CDR3. CDR1 and CDR2 from the germline V gene are SGHVS and FQNEAQ. The ends were cut back, 1 base at V and 0 bases at J, with 10 bases in the middle. The CDR3 bases are TGTGCCAGCAGCTTAGGGAGTGACATCTCCTACGAGCAGTACGTC. Translation: CASSLGSDISYEQYV.

Only a few counts were recorded for this clonotype. V gene TRBV9 combines with J gene TRBJ2-7; 8 bases are shared with TRBD2. This CDR3 region has 14 residues. CDR1 and CDR2 from the germline V gene are SGDLS and YYNGEE. Trimming removed 4 bases from V and 1 base from J; junction bases left unmatched: 4. The CDR3 DNA reads TGTGCCAGCAGCACTCTAGCGGGTTCCTACGAGCAGTACTTC. Its protein product is CASSTLAGSYEQYF.

This clonotype has at least ten counts. The V call is TRBV29-1, the J call TRBJ2-7; 10 bases map to TRBD2. Germline-derived CDR1 and CDR2 are SQVTM and ANQGSEA. This CDR3 has 13 amino acids. With V trimmed by 5 bases and J by 4 bases, 5 bases remained unmatched. CDR3 residues: CSVFSGRRYEQYF. CDR3 sequence (DNA): TGCAGCGTTTTTAGCGGGAGGAGGTACGAGCAGTACTTC.

This clonotype was observed a handful of times. CDR3 DNA: TGTGCCAGCAGCCCTCCTGGGCGGTCTAGCACAGATACGCAGTATTTT. It translates to CASSPPGRSSTDTQYF. The V and J genes are TRBV9 and TRBJ2-3; D gene uncertain. The germline gives CDR1 SGDLS, CDR2 YYNGEE. V was trimmed by 4 bases and J by 0 bases, leaving 15 bases between them. The CDR3 runs to 16 residues.

This clonotype turned up a few times. V is TRBV20-1 and J is TRBJ2-2; TRBD2 agrees at 9 bases. V shed 1 base, J shed 4 bases, and the junction held 13 bases outside the gene matches. The CDR3 is 18 residues long. In germline, CDR1 is DFQATT, CDR2 SNEGSKA (reference sequence). The DNA of the CDR3 is TGCAGTGCTAGAGTGCCCTTAGCGGGAGAGGACGCCACCGGGGAGCTGTTTTTT. Translating it yields CSARVPLAGEDATGELFF.